Each of the 24 T cell receptor beta chains below was sequenced from the same sample in a study of spatial heterogeneity in lung cancer. TCRdb fed the 5' RACE reads into MiXCR, producing one record per CDR3 protein. This sample carries about 87,000 distinct CDR3 sequences, roughly 21% of them seen once, and the ten largest clones take about a fifth. The time point is: blood at routine non-recurrence follow-up after resection. The input for sequencing was PBMCs, taken at follow-up. The receptors originated from a male donor with early-stage non-small cell lung cancer.

CDR3 in DNA: TGTGCCAGCAGCTTAGAGGCGGGCCCCACCTACGAGCAGTACGTC. Translated, it gives CASSLEAGPTYEQYV. This chain connects TRBV7-2 to TRBJ2-7; TRBD2 is a possible D gene (5 bases). The CDR3 spans 15 residues. CDR1 and CDR2 (germline): SGHTA, FQGNSA. Trimming left V 1 base short and J 2 bases short, with 12 bases between.

This clonotype was counted only a few times. The gene calls are TRBV9 and TRBJ2-7; D may be TRBD2 (5 bases). Germline CDR1 SGDLS, CDR2 YYNGEE. This CDR3 has 14 residues. V shed 0 bases and J shed 1 base, with 8 bases lying between them. The CDR3 region has the DNA TGTGCCAGCAGCGTAGTTAGCGCGTCCTACGAGCAGTACTTC. Encoded protein: CASSVVSASYEQYF. The full variable domain, in which reference TRBV9 and TRBJ2-7 provide the parts outside the CDR3, is DSGVTQTPKHLITATGQRVTLRCSPRSGDLSVYWYQQSLDQGLQFLIQYYNGEERAKGNILERFSAQQFPDLHSELNLSSLELGDSALYFCASSVVSASYEQYFGPGTRLTVT.

A few counts support this clonotype. The chain couples TRBV7-2 to TRBJ2-5; D remains ambiguous. The V end was cut by 5 bases, the J end by 5 bases, with 9 bases between. This CDR3 spans 12 amino acids. Germline V gene lookup returns CDR1 SGHTA and CDR2 FQGNSA. CDR3 residues: CASSHARETQYF. CDR3 sequence (DNA): TGTGCCAGCAGCCACGCACGGGAGACCCAGTACTTC.

Only a few counts were recorded for this clonotype. The rearrangement uses TRBV24-1 and TRBJ2-7; TRBD2 aligns across 8 bases. V lost 6 bases, J lost 3 bases, and 3 bases stayed unmatched. CDR3 size: 13 residues. Germline loops: CDR1 KGHDR, CDR2 SFDVKD. The CDR3, as DNA: TGTGCCACCAGTTTAGCGGGGAACTACGAGCAGTACTTC. Translating it yields CATSLAGNYEQYF.

This chain connects TRBV24-1 to TRBJ2-3; D gene unclear. This CDR3 has 16 amino acids. The V and J ends lost 4 bases and 0 bases respectively, with 13 bases between them. Per the germline V gene, CDR1 is KGHDR and CDR2 is SFDVKD. CDR3 region: CATSDMDGESTDTQYF. CDR3 DNA: TGTGCCACCAGTGACATGGACGGAGAAAGCACAGATACGCAGTATTTT.

The V and J genes are TRBV27 and TRBJ1-1; the D is unclear. The germline V gene has CDR1 MNHEY and CDR2 SMNVEV (reference sequence). The ends were cut back, 4 bases at V and 1 base at J, with 10 bases in the middle. CDR3 length equals 14 residues. CDR3 nucleotides: TGTGCCAGCAGTTCCGACCTGGAGAACACTGAAGCTTTCTTT. Translation gives CASSSDLENTEAFF.

This clonotype was seen a handful of times. This sequence joins TRBV29-1 and TRBJ1-1, with TRBD1 matching over 7 bases. The germline CDR1 and CDR2 sequences are SQVTM and ANQGSEA. The CDR3 length is 14 residues. Unmatched junction bases numbered 8, after V lost 6 bases and J lost 1 base. This CDR3 is CSVRLDRANTEAFF. The CDR3 DNA follows: TGCAGCGTAAGACTCGACAGGGCGAACACTGAAGCTTTCTTT. Full variable domain (missing parts from reference TRBV29-1 and TRBJ1-1): SAVISQKPSRDICQRGTSLTIQCQVDSQVTMMFWYRQQPGQSLTLIATANQGSEATYESGFVIDKFPISRPNLTFSTLTVSNMSPEDSSIYLCSVRLDRANTEAFFGQGTRLTVV.

This clonotype has only a few counts. This chain links TRBV19 with TRBJ1-5; D is unresolved. The CDR3 is 15 amino acids. The V gene lost 4 bases and the J gene lost 5 bases, with 15 bases spanning the gap. CDR1 and CDR2 (germline): LNHDA, SQIVND (reference sequence). The CDR3 sequence is CASSTLGSGDQPQHF. The CDR3 DNA reads TGTGCCAGTAGTACATTGGGCAGTGGAGATCAGCCCCAGCATTTT.

The rearrangement joins TRBV6-6 to TRBJ2-7; D is undetermined. The V gene lost 10 bases and the J gene lost 6 bases, with 13 bases spanning the gap. CDR1 is MNHNY and CDR2 is SVGAGI in the germline V gene (reference sequence). The CDR3 extends over 11 amino acids. The DNA of the CDR3 is TGTGCCACCGGCGAGCGCGGCGAGCAGTACTTC. Encoded protein: CATGERGEQYF.

The table lists this clonotype with a few counts. This sequence joins TRBV11-2 and TRBJ2-7; weak D call: TRBD2 (6 bases). This CDR3 is 14 amino acids long. Trimming left V 5 bases short and J 2 bases short, with 13 bases between. Germline CDR1 reads SGHAT; CDR2 reads FQNNGV. CDR3 in amino acids: CASSPGTATYEQYF. The DNA for the CDR3 is TGTGCCAGCAGCCCGGGGACTGCCACCTACGAGCAGTACTTC.

The rearrangement uses TRBV19 and TRBJ2-3; a possible D gene is TRBD1 (5 bases). The CDR3 length is 15 residues. Germline-derived CDR1 and CDR2 are LNHDA and SQIVND (reference sequence). Trimming stripped 4 bases from V and 3 bases from J, with 14 bases between. The CDR3 DNA is TGTGCCAGTAGTAAAGGGGTCCCTGATACAGATACGCAGTATTTT. Its protein product is CASSKGVPDTDTQYF.

The rearrangement joins TRBV5-1 to TRBJ2-3; D is possibly TRBD1 or TRBD2 (5 bases each). Germline-derived CDR1 and CDR2 are SGHRS and YFSETQ. V was pared by 4 bases and J by 3 bases, with 15 bases between. The CDR3 sequence is 15 residues long. DNA for the CDR3: TGCGCCAGCAGCCCCGGGGCGGCTCTTACAGATACGCAGTATTTT. Protein sequence: CASSPGAALTDTQYF. The full variable domain, in which reference TRBV5-1 and TRBJ2-3 provide the parts outside the CDR3, is KAGVTQTPRYLIKTRGQQVTLSCSPISGHRSVSWYQQTPGQGLQFLFEYFSETQRNKGNFPGRFSGRQFSNSRSEMNVSTLELGDSALYLCASSPGAALTDTQYFGPGTRLTVL.

The sample holds one count of this clonotype. This sequence joins TRBV11-3 and TRBJ1-2; D unclear. Deletions cut 3 bases from V and 8 bases from J, with 10 bases between. The length of the CDR3 is 12 residues. The germline V gene has CDR1 SGHNT and CDR2 YENEEA. The CDR3 DNA is TGTGCCAGCAGCTTTGACAAGGGCGGCTACACCTTC. This gives the protein CASSFDKGGYTF.

The table lists this clonotype with a few counts. The chain recombines TRBV7-9 with TRBJ2-5, with 9 bases aligning to TRBD1. The CDR3 runs 15 residues. Germline CDR1 reads SEHNR; CDR2 reads FQNEAQ (reference sequence). V shed 3 bases and J 5 bases; nucleotides not matched to a gene: 7. CDR3 region: CASSFGDRALETQYF. In nucleotides, the CDR3 is TGTGCCAGCAGCTTTGGGGACAGGGCGTTGGAGACCCAGTACTTC.

This clonotype was seen a handful of times. The chain combines TRBV7-2 with TRBJ2-4; TRBD1 or TRBD2 may be the D gene (7 bases each). The germline V gene encodes CDR1 SGHTA and CDR2 FQGNSA. The V end lost 5 bases, the J end lost 1 base, and 12 bases lay between the germline ends. The CDR3 has 15 amino acids. The CDR3 nucleotides read TGTGCCAGCAGCCAGGGGGGGGCTGCCAAAAACATTCAGTACTTC. Amino acid sequence: CASSQGGAAKNIQYF.

The chain joins TRBV6-7 to TRBJ1-1; no firm D call. TRBV6-7 is filed as an ORF, its function uncertain. The CDR3 is 16 residues long. V was clipped by 2 bases and J by 3 bases, with 16 bases between them. Written as DNA, the CDR3 is TGTGCCAGCAGTTACCTCCCGACAAGGAGCCACACTGAAGCTTTCTTT. Translated: CASSYLPTRSHTEAFF.

The rearrangement joins TRBV4-3 to TRBJ1-6; unclear D gene. Trimming shortened V by 3 bases and J by 2 bases, and 5 bases separated the two germline ends. Germline V gives CDR1 LGHNA, CDR2 YSLEER. The CDR3 runs 14 residues. This CDR3 reads CASSQEPYNSPLHF. In DNA, the CDR3 is TGCGCCAGCAGCCAGGAGCCCTATAATTCACCCCTCCACTTT.

The sample holds many counts of this clonotype. The chain uses TRBV20-1 and TRBJ2-3; no clear D. Trimming removed 0 bases from V and 2 bases from J, with 6 bases in between. The CDR3 length is 13 residues. Germline values: CDR1 DFQATT, CDR2 SNEGSKA (reference sequence). Written as DNA, the CDR3 is TGCAGTGCTAGAGATCTCTACACAGATACGCAGTATTTT. This encodes CSARDLYTDTQYF.

The chain couples TRBV20-1 to TRBJ1-3; D is perhaps TRBD1 (5 bases). This CDR3 is 13 amino acids long. The V and J ends lost 4 bases and 1 base respectively, with 8 bases between them. CDR1 is DFQATT, CDR2 SNEGSKA, per germline (reference sequence). The CDR3 bases are TGCAGTGCTACAGGGCAATCTGGAAACACCATATATTTT. Protein product: CSATGQSGNTIYF.

The rearrangement links TRBV9 to TRBJ1-6; 7 bases align to TRBD1. Unmatched junction bases numbered 10, after V lost 3 bases and J lost 7 bases. Germline V CDR1 and CDR2: SGDLS, YYNGEE. The CDR3 totals 16 residues. CDR3 sequence: CASSGGQDVRNSPLHF. CDR3 bases: TGTGCCAGCAGCGGAGGACAGGACGTGAGGAATTCACCCCTCCACTTT.

This clonotype has more than one count but fewer than ten. The chain carries TRBV12-3 or TRBV12-4 and TRBJ1-2; the D is unclear. This CDR3 spans 13 amino acids. Trimming removed 3 bases from V and 2 bases from J, with 7 bases in between. The CDR3 DNA follows: TGTGCCAGCAGTTTGGGCAGAAACTATGGCTACACCTTC. Protein sequence: CASSLGRNYGYTF.

V is TRBV9 and J is TRBJ1-4; 8 nucleotides line up with TRBD1. Germline CDR1 is SGDLS and CDR2 is YYNGEE. The junction had 8 bases not matched to a gene; V was cut back by 4 bases and J by 0 bases. This CDR3 spans 17 amino acids. CDR3 amino acids: CASSPRTGTSTNEKLFF. CDR3 bases: TGTGCCAGCAGCCCTCGGACAGGGACCTCAACTAATGAAAAACTGTTTTTT.

This clonotype was observed a few times. The V and J genes are TRBV4-1 and TRBJ2-3; no firm D call. There are 12 residues in the CDR3. The V end lost 0 bases, the J end lost 5 bases, and 3 bases lay between the germline ends. Germline V gene sequence: CDR1 MGHRA, CDR2 YSYEKL. The CDR3 here is CASSQEIDTQYF. CDR3 sequence (DNA): TGCGCCAGCAGCCAAGAGATAGATACGCAGTATTTT.

This clonotype was counted between two and nine times. V is TRBV5-4 and J is TRBJ1-4; D may be TRBD1 (6 bases). CDR1 is SGHNT and CDR2 is YYREEE in the germline V gene (reference sequence). This CDR3 has 14 amino acids. Trimming removed 5 bases at V and 8 bases at J, with 16 bases between. CDR3 nucleotides: TGTGCCAGCAGGCCGGGGGGCCTAGGGGAAAAACTGTTTTTT. It is translated as CASRPGGLGEKLFF.